Listed here are 21 T cell receptor beta chains from one sample, sequenced in a study of OX40 agonist ivuxolimab in advanced cancers. The data were produced by immunoSEQ multiplex PCR, yet TCRdb's version contains in-frame clones alone and is incomplete. The repertoire holds 75,000 to 80,000 clones, with 94% as singletons. The input for sequencing was CD4+ or CD8+ T cells sorted from blood, taken in a trial of the OX40 agonist ivuxolimab. The source of these receptors is an adult with an advanced solid tumor such as melanoma, head and neck, liver or kidney cancer.

The chain employs TRBV13 and TRBJ2-5; D gene ambiguous. Germline loops: CDR1 PRHDT, CDR2 FYEKMQ (reference sequence). There are 13 residues in the CDR3. V was clipped by 4 bases and J by 2 bases, with 8 bases between them. The CDR3 is CASSSGPQETQYF. In DNA form, the CDR3 reads TGTGCCAGCAGCTCTGGGCCACAAGAGACCCAGTACTTC.

V and J are TRBV12-5 and TRBJ1-1; no firm D call. Germline assignment: CDR1 LGHNT and CDR2 FRNRAP. CDR3 length: 11 residues. V was pared by 5 bases and J by 7 bases, with 8 bases between. This CDR3 is CASGPGNEAFF. In nucleotides, the CDR3 is TGTGCTAGTGGTCCGGGGAATGAAGCTTTCTTT. Full variable domain (remainder filled in from reference TRBV12-5 and TRBJ1-1): DARVTQTPRHKVTEMGQEVTMRCQPILGHNTVFWYRQTMMQGLELLAYFRNRAPLDDSGMPKDRFSAEMPDATLATLKIQPSEPRDSAVYFCASGPGNEAFFGQGTRLTVV.

The J gene is TRBJ2-7, the V gene TRBV29-1; the match to TRBD1 covers 9 bases. Germline CDR1 and CDR2: SQVTM and ANQGSEA. With 1 base clipped from V and 7 bases from J, the junction kept 14 bases outside the gene matches. The CDR3 sequence is 16 residues long. CDR3 DNA sequence: TGCAGCGTTGAAGTTCCCGGGACAGGGCTAGTTGGGGAGCAGTACTTC. Encoded protein: CSVEVPGTGLVGEQYF.

The chain carries TRBV19 and TRBJ1-1, with TRBD1 matching over 8 bases. Germline V gene data show CDR1 as LNHDA and CDR2 as SQIVND (reference sequence). The ends lost 1 base at V and 1 base at J; junction bases unmatched: 2. The CDR3 has 15 residues. The CDR3 loop is CASSIAGTGNTEAFF. In DNA, the CDR3 is TGTGCCAGTAGTATAGCGGGGACAGGGAACACTGAAGCTTTCTTT.

The chain uses TRBV6-1 and TRBJ1-2; D gene uncertain. The CDR3 loop spans 11 amino acids. CDR1 is MNHNS, CDR2 SASEGT, per germline. The V end lost 6 bases, the J end lost 10 bases, and 12 bases lay between the germline ends. The CDR3: CASSHNGDYTF. As DNA, the CDR3 is TGTGCCAGCAGCCATAACGGTGACTACACCTTC.

This clone has just one count. The chain carries TRBV27 and TRBJ2-7; 7 nucleotides agree with TRBD2. The CDR3 contains 15 residues. The trim removed 3 bases at V and 1 base at J, leaving 6 bases unmatched. Germline V gene lookup returns CDR1 MNHEY and CDR2 SMNVEV (reference sequence). This chain's CDR3 is CASSFGGFLSYEQYF. CDR3 DNA sequence: TGTGCCAGCAGTTTCGGGGGGTTCCTATCCTACGAGCAGTACTTC.

The chain links TRBV23-1 to TRBJ1-1; D unclear. TRBV23-1 is an ORF, and what it does is uncertain. The CDR3 contains 14 residues. V lost 0 bases and J lost 3, with 8 bases in between. The CDR3 loop is CASSQSGGYTEAFF. CDR3 bases: TGCGCCAGCAGTCAATCGGGAGGGTACACTGAAGCTTTCTTT.

The V and J genes are TRBV28 and TRBJ2-5; D remains ambiguous. Germline V CDR1 and CDR2: MDHEN, SYDVKM. This CDR3 is built from 15 residues. V shed 5 bases and J shed 2 bases, with 15 bases lying between them. This CDR3 reads CASSQGFRWQETQYF. CDR3 coding DNA: TGTGCCAGCAGTCAAGGATTCCGGTGGCAAGAGACCCAGTACTTC.

The CDR3 nucleotides are TGTGCCAGCAGTTTAGAAGACGAGCAGTACTTC. As protein: CASSLEDEQYF. The V and J genes are TRBV28 and TRBJ2-7, with D unresolved. This CDR3 has 11 residues. V was shortened by 2 bases and J by 5 bases, with 4 bases between the two germline ends. Germline CDR1 and CDR2: MDHEN and SYDVKM.

The chain employs TRBV9 and TRBJ1-2; D might be TRBD1 (5 bases). The V gene's germline CDR1 is SGDLS and CDR2 YYNGEE. The CDR3 sequence is 13 residues long. With 0 bases removed from V and 6 bases from J, the gap between germline ends came to 9 bases. The CDR3 loop is CASSVVGADGYTF. The CDR3 DNA reads TGTGCCAGCAGCGTAGTCGGGGCGGATGGCTACACCTTC.

The chain employs TRBV6-5 and TRBJ1-5, with D tentatively TRBD1 (5 bases). The CDR3 consists of 15 residues. The V gene lost 4 bases and the J gene lost 0 bases, with 10 bases spanning the gap. Germline values: CDR1 MNHEY, CDR2 SVGAGI. CDR3 nucleotide sequence: TGTGCCAGCAGTTTGGGACCGTATAGCAATCAGCCCCAGCATTTT. This gives the protein CASSLGPYSNQPQHF.

DNA for the CDR3: TGTGCCAGCAGCGTAGATACGGGGGAGCAGTACTTC. This gives the protein CASSVDTGEQYF. The chain has TRBV9 and TRBJ2-7, with a tentative D call TRBD2 (5 bases). The CDR3 totals 12 residues. Germline V lookup: CDR1 SGDLS, CDR2 YYNGEE. Trimming removed 0 bases at V and 7 bases at J, with 8 bases between.

The genes are TRBV10-1 and TRBJ2-7, with D unresolved. Germline V gene sequence: CDR1 WNHNN, CDR2 SYGVQD (reference sequence). The V and J ends lost 0 bases and 0 bases respectively, with 6 bases between them. The CDR3 extends over 14 amino acids. The DNA for the CDR3 is TGCGCCAGCAGTGAGTCCGTCAGCTCCTACGAGCAGTACTTC. Translating gives CASSESVSSYEQYF.

V gene TRBV7-6 combines with J gene TRBJ2-2; 8 bases agree with TRBD2. Germline values: CDR1 SGHVS, CDR2 FNYEAQ. The CDR3 covers 18 residues. The junction had 13 bases not matched to a gene; V was cut back by 0 bases and J by 7 bases. The CDR3 coding sequence is TGTGCCAGCAGCTTAGCGCTATGGACTAGCATAGGTGGCGGGGAGCTGTTTTTT. It specifies CASSLALWTSIGGGELFF.

The rearrangement links TRBV14 to TRBJ1-6; D is uncertain. V lost 0 bases and J lost 3, with 12 bases in between. The germline gives CDR1 SGHDN, CDR2 FVKESK. The CDR3 has 17 amino acids. Here the CDR3 DNA reads TGTGCCAGCAGCCAAGATAGGGAGGCCCTCTATAATTCACCCCTCCACTTT. Protein sequence: CASSQDREALYNSPLHF.

The chain couples TRBV14 to TRBJ2-3; TRBD1 matches 8 bases. CDR1 SGHDN and CDR2 FVKESK come from the germline V gene. The CDR3 has 12 amino acids. The V segment lost 4 bases and the J segment 9 bases; nucleotides outside the gene matches: 3. In DNA form, the CDR3 reads TGTGCCAGCAGCCCGACAGGGGCCACGCAGTATTTT. Amino acid sequence: CASSPTGATQYF.

The chain combines TRBV25-1 with TRBJ1-2, with a weak D call TRBD1 (6 bases). The V end lost 7 bases, the J end lost 5 bases, and 11 bases lay between the germline ends. Germline lookup yields CDR1 MGHDK and CDR2 SYGVNS. The CDR3 totals 12 residues. The DNA for the CDR3 is TGTGCCAGCACAGGGGTCGGGTATGGCTACACCTTC. This translates into CASTGVGYGYTF.

The chain employs TRBV6-4 and TRBJ2-7, with D perhaps assigned TRBD1 or TRBD2 (5 bases each). The CDR3 loop spans 19 amino acids. Germline V gene sequence: CDR1 MRHNA, CDR2 SNTAGT. The ends were cut back, 7 bases at V and 0 bases at J, with 28 bases in the middle. The CDR3 sequence is CASIRFERLRGSVSYEQYF. CDR3 sequence (DNA): TGTGCCAGCATTAGGTTTGAGAGACTACGGGGCTCCGTCTCCTACGAGCAGTACTTC.

This chain connects TRBV11-3 to TRBJ2-3, with TRBD1 matching 7 bases. The ends lost 1 base at V and 2 bases at J; junction bases unmatched: 3. Germline CDR1 is SGHNT and CDR2 is YENEEA. CDR3 size: 15 residues. The chain's CDR3 is CASSLGDRSTDTQYF. In DNA form, the CDR3 reads TGTGCCAGCAGCTTAGGGGACAGATCCACAGATACGCAGTATTTT.

CDR3 in amino acids: CASSWQGQSYEQYF. The CDR3 DNA reads as TGTGCCAGTAGTTGGCAGGGACAATCCTACGAGCAGTACTTC. This chain connects TRBV19 to TRBJ2-7; possible D gene TRBD1, 6 bases. The CDR3 has 14 amino acids. Germline V gene sequence: CDR1 LNHDA, CDR2 SQIVND (reference sequence). The ends were cut back, 5 bases at V and 1 base at J, with 12 bases in the middle.

V gene TRBV25-1 combines with J gene TRBJ2-1, with D perhaps TRBD2 (6 bases). CDR3 length equals 13 residues. V was trimmed by 5 bases and J by 6 bases, leaving 11 bases between them. Germline V gene lookup returns CDR1 MGHDK and CDR2 SYGVNS. The CDR3 DNA sequence: TGTGCCAGCAGTTGGGACTTTTTCAATGAGCAGTTCTTC. As protein: CASSWDFFNEQFF.